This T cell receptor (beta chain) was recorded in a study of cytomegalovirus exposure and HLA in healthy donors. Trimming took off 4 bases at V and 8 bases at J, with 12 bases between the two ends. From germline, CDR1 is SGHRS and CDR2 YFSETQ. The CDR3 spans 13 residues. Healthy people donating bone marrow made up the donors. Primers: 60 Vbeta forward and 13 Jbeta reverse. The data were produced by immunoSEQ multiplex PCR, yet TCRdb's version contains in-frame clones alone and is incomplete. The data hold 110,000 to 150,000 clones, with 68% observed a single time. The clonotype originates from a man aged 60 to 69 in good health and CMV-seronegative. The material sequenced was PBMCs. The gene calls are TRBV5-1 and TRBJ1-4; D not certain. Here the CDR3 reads CASSLDTGEKLFF. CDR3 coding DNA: TGCGCCAGCAGCCTCGACACGGGGGAAAAACTGTTTTTT. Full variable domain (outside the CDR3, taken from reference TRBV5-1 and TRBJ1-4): KAGVTQTPRYLIKTRGQQVTLSCSPISGHRSVSWYQQTPGQGLQFLFEYFSETQRNKGNFPGRFSGRQFSNSRSEMNVSTLELGDSALYLCASSLDTGEKLFFGSGTQLSVL.